Shown below are 14 T cell receptor beta chains from a single sample sequenced in a study of T cell responses to AZD1222 COVID-19 vaccine. Only in-frame clones appear in the TCRdb table, and some are missing; sequencing was by immunoSEQ multiplex PCR. The sample has fewer than 150,000 clones, roughly nine tenths seen once. Source: peripheral blood, taken 28 days after the second AZD1222 dose. These receptors originate from an adult who received the AZD1222 COVID-19 vaccine.

The chain recombines TRBV5-1 with TRBJ2-5, with D possibly TRBD2 on 7 matching bases. CDR3 length: 14 amino acids. Germline V gives CDR1 SGHRS, CDR2 YFSETQ. V was shortened by 4 bases and J by 5 bases, with 15 bases between the two germline ends. The CDR3 sequence: CASSVAQGGETQYF. CDR3 DNA sequence: TGCGCCAGCAGCGTTGCACAGGGAGGGGAGACCCAGTACTTC.

This clone appeared a single time. The V and J genes are TRBV7-2 and TRBJ1-1; 8 positions match TRBD1. The CDR3 is 14 amino acids. With V trimmed by 5 bases and J by 1 base, 3 bases remained unmatched. Germline CDR1 SGHTA, CDR2 FQGNSA. The CDR3 spells CASSPDRENTEAFF. Written as DNA, the CDR3 is TGTGCCAGCAGCCCGGACAGGGAGAACACTGAAGCTTTCTTT.

The gene calls are TRBV11-2 and TRBJ2-7; TRBD1 aligns across 8 bases. This CDR3 has 16 amino acids. The V gene end was trimmed by 4 bases and the J gene end by 3 bases; junction bases not matched to a gene: 11. The V gene's germline CDR1 is SGHAT and CDR2 FQNNGV. The CDR3 nucleotides read TGTGCCAGCAGCTACCAAGCCCCGGACAGGGTCTACGAGCAGTACTTC. Translation: CASSYQAPDRVYEQYF. Drawing the rest from reference TRBV11-2 and TRBJ2-7, the complete variable domain is EAGVAQSPRYKIIEKRQSVAFWCNPISGHATLYWYQQILGQGPKLLIQFQNNGVVDDSQLPKDRFSAERLKGVDSTLKIQPAKLEDSAVYLCASSYQAPDRVYEQYFGPGTRLTVT.

Details on this clone: Distinct nucleotide sequences in the sample also encode this CDR3. This chain joins TRBV29-1 and TRBJ1-1; 9 positions match TRBD1. J was trimmed by 1 base and V by 6 bases; bases with no gene match: 3. In germline, CDR1 is SQVTM, CDR2 ANQGSEA. The CDR3 is 13 residues long. The CDR3 region is CSVTGQGNTEAFF. In DNA, the CDR3 is TGCAGCGTAACGGGACAGGGGAACACTGAAGCTTTCTTT.

This clone was observed a single time. The CDR3 sequence: CASSPRGDSPLHF. CDR3 DNA sequence: TGTGCCAGCAGCCCCCGGGGCGATTCACCCCTCCACTTT. The chain employs TRBV3-1 (or the pseudogene TRBV3-2) and TRBJ1-6, with a weak D call TRBD1 (5 bases). The V and J ends lost 4 bases and 8 bases respectively, with 9 bases between them. Germline CDR1 and CDR2: LGHDT and YNNKEL (reference sequence). The CDR3 covers 13 residues.

This clone was detected once. The rearrangement links TRBV5-1 to TRBJ1-1; D ambiguous. CDR3 size: 14 residues. V was shortened by 7 bases and J by 1 base, with 14 bases between the two germline ends. Germline V gene sequence: CDR1 SGHRS, CDR2 YFSETQ. CDR3 amino acids: CASGLGRQNTEAFF. The CDR3 DNA reads TGCGCCAGCGGTCTTGGACGGCAGAACACTGAAGCTTTCTTT.

This clone was detected only once. This chain links TRBV6-5 with TRBJ1-5; possible D gene TRBD1, 5 bases. CDR1 MNHEY and CDR2 SVGAGI come from the germline V gene. V lost 5 bases to trimming and J lost 4 bases, with 15 bases between them. The CDR3 extends over 15 amino acids. The CDR3 reads CASSPDIAWNQPQHF. In DNA form, the CDR3 reads TGTGCCAGCAGTCCGGACATTGCTTGGAATCAGCCCCAGCATTTT.

The chain couples TRBV19 to TRBJ1-2; D not certain. V was clipped by 6 bases and J by 3 bases, with 14 bases between them. The germline gives CDR1 LNHDA, CDR2 SQIVND (reference sequence). CDR3 length: 14 residues. The CDR3 nucleotides are TGTGCCAGTAGCCGGATCGGGCGTGACTATGGCTACACCTTC. Translated: CASSRIGRDYGYTF. The variable domain in full, completed from reference TRBV19 and TRBJ1-2, reads DGGITQSPKYLFRKEGQNVTLSCEQNLNHDAMYWYRQDPGQGLRLIYYSQIVNDFQKGDIAEGYSVSREKKESFPLTVTSAQKNPTAFYLCASSRIGRDYGYTFGSGTRLTVV.

CDR3 region: CASEVGYTIYF. Here the CDR3 DNA reads TGTGCTAGTGAAGTTGGGTACACCATATATTTT. This chain connects TRBV12-5 to TRBJ1-3, with D uncertain. The CDR3 loop spans 11 amino acids. Looked up from germline, CDR1 is LGHNT and CDR2 is FRNRAP. V lost 7 bases, J lost 8 bases, and 9 bases lay in between.

The V gene is TRBV19, the J gene TRBJ1-1, with D hard to call. CDR1 LNHDA and CDR2 SQIVND come from the germline V gene (reference sequence). The CDR3 has 13 residues. V was pared by 4 bases and J by 3 bases, with 9 bases between. Here the CDR3 DNA reads TGTGCCAGTAGTACCAGGTTACACACTGAAGCTTTCTTT. Translating gives CASSTRLHTEAFF.

The V call is TRBV12-5, the J call TRBJ2-3; unclear D gene. There are 17 residues in the CDR3. Germline CDR1 and CDR2: LGHNT and FRNRAP. V was shortened by 0 bases and J by 2 bases, with 15 bases between the two germline ends. CDR3: CASGLVLGNPFTDTQYF. The CDR3 DNA reads TGTGCTAGTGGTTTGGTATTGGGGAACCCCTTCACAGATACGCAGTATTTT.

V is TRBV3-1 (or the pseudogene TRBV3-2) and J is TRBJ1-2; D is undetermined. CDR3 length: 13 amino acids. Trimming left V 1 base short and J 4 bases short, with 7 bases between. The germline V gene encodes CDR1 LGHDT and CDR2 YNNKEL (reference sequence). CDR3 sequence reads: CASSQGALYGYTF. For the CDR3, the DNA is TGTGCCAGCAGCCAAGGGGCCCTCTATGGCTACACCTTC.

V and J are TRBV2 and TRBJ2-7; perhaps TRBD2 as D (7 bases). There are 15 residues in the CDR3. V lost 2 bases to trimming and J lost 5 bases, with 16 bases between them. Germline-derived CDR1 and CDR2 are SNHLY and FYNNEI. CDR3 nucleotides: TGTGCCAGCAGTGAACTTGGGGGGGGCCGGGACGAGCAGTACTTC. This gives the protein CASSELGGGRDEQYF.

V is TRBV6-2 or TRBV6-3 and J is TRBJ2-3, with 11 bases matching TRBD1. Germline CDR1 and CDR2: MNHEY and SVGEGT. V dropped 5 bases and J dropped 4; count of bases not matched to a gene: 2. The CDR3 is 14 residues long. The CDR3 DNA sequence: TGTGCCAGCAGTACGGGACAGGGGGCAGATACGCAGTATTTT. It is translated as CASSTGQGADTQYF.